A selection of T cell receptor beta chains follows, all from one sample in a study of blood T cell repertoires in COVID-19. The repertoire was sequenced with immunoSEQ multiplex PCR; TCRdb's copy has only in-frame clones and lacks some. The sample lists about 82,000 clones, 80% occurring once. The material sequenced was peripheral blood. These receptor sequences come from a woman in her thirties or forties with active or convalescent COVID-19. Each CDR3 is given with its conserved first and last residue. A D gene is named only where the DNA matches it firmly. Size is stated for part of the rows, as once, few or many counts, or as a class when the clone is expanded.

size	D	V	length	J	CDR3	DNA
NA	NA	TRBV30	14	TRBJ2-7	CAWSVEGGHYEQYF	TGTGCCTGGAGTGTTGAGGGCGGCCACTACGAGCAGTACTTC
NA	NA	TRBV5-1	13	TRBJ2-5	CASSLGAQETQYF	TGCGCCAGCAGCTTGGGGGCCCAAGAGACCCAGTACTTC
NA	TRBD2	TRBV3-1/TRBV3-2	17	TRBJ2-1	CASSQVLDGGGYNEQFF	TGTGCCAGCAGCCAAGTACTCGATGGGGGGGGCTACAATGAGCAGTTCTTC
NA	TRBD2	TRBV7-2	15	TRBJ2-1	CASSRTSQSYNEQFF	TGTGCCAGCAGCCGGACTAGCCAGTCCTACAATGAGCAGTTCTTC
NA	TRBD1	TRBV9	16	TRBJ2-1	CASSVGQGVTYNEQFF	TGTGCCAGCAGCGTGGGACAGGGGGTTACCTACAATGAGCAGTTCTTC
NA	TRBD1	TRBV29-1	13	TRBJ1-2	CSAEDRLAHGYTF	TGCAGCGCCGAGGACAGGCTCGCTCATGGCTACACCTTC
NA	NA	TRBV10-3	15	TRBJ2-5	CAISEYNREQETQYF	TGTGCCATCAGTGAGTACAACAGGGAACAAGAGACCCAGTACTTC
NA	TRBD1	TRBV6-6	15	TRBJ1-4	CASSYRGQGHEKLFF	TGTGCCAGCAGTTACAGGGGACAGGGGCATGAAAAACTGTTTTTT
NA	NA	TRBV7-8	14	TRBJ1-2	CASSLGSGNYGYTF	TGTGCCAGCAGCTTAGGGTCGGGTAACTATGGCTACACCTTC
NA	TRBD1	TRBV5-1	16	TRBJ1-1	CASSPAGTGVNTEAFF	TGCGCCAGCAGCCCCGCCGGGACAGGAGTGAACACTGAAGCTTTCTTT
few	TRBD2	TRBV5-1	16	TRBJ2-3	CASSFGLAGEGDTQYF	TGCGCCAGCAGCTTCGGACTAGCGGGAGAGGGAGATACGCAGTATTTT
few	TRBD1	TRBV6-5	14	TRBJ2-4	CASKARDSQNIQYF	TGTGCCAGCAAAGCTCGGGACAGCCAAAACATTCAGTACTTC
NA	NA	TRBV30	13	TRBJ1-5	CAWSHNSNQPQHF	TGTGCCTGGTCACACAATAGCAATCAGCCCCAGCATTTT
once	NA	TRBV5-1	14	TRBJ1-2	CASSPIVENYGYTF	TGCGCCAGCAGCCCTATTGTGGAGAACTATGGCTACACCTTC
NA	NA	TRBV28	15	TRBJ2-3	CASSLHVATGTGVYF	NA
NA	NA	TRBV18	13	TRBJ1-5	CASSSGYNQPQHF	TGTGCCAGCTCATCAGGGTACAATCAGCCCCAGCATTTT
NA	NA	TRBV5-6	12	TRBJ2-2	CASTRTSGELFF	TGTGCCAGCACCAGGACATCCGGGGAGCTGTTTTTT
NA	NA	TRBV13	17	TRBJ2-1	CASSLVALGGSYNEQFF	TGTGCCAGCAGCTTAGTGGCGCTAGGGGGCTCCTACAATGAGCAGTTCTTC
NA	NA	TRBV11-2	14	TRBJ1-2	CASRPTGWSYGYTF	TGTGCCAGCAGACCAACAGGGTGGAGCTATGGCTACACCTTC
NA	NA	TRBV7-2	13	TRBJ1-2	CASSLADSYGYTF	TGTGCCAGCAGCTTAGCTGACAGCTATGGCTACACCTTC
once	TRBD1	TRBV4-3	17	TRBJ2-5	CASSQESGTGGSETQYF	TGCGCCAGCAGCCAAGAGTCCGGGACAGGGGGCTCAGAGACCCAGTACTTC
few	NA	TRBV28	14	TRBJ2-7	CASISRGSSYEQYF	TGTGCCAGCATCTCCCGGGGGTCCTCCTACGAGCAGTACTTC
NA	TRBD1	TRBV28	18	TRBJ1-2	CASSGRVAATGGDYGYTF	TGTGCCAGCAGCGGTAGGGTTGCTGCGACAGGGGGCGACTATGGCTACACCTTC
NA	NA	TRBV19	15	TRBJ1-5	CASSIGTYSNQPQHF	TGTGCCAGTAGTATAGGAACATATAGCAATCAGCCCCAGCATTTT
NA	TRBD1	TRBV18	17	TRBJ1-1	CASSPKDRGRVNTEAFF	TGTGCCAGCTCACCAAAGGACAGGGGTAGGGTGAACACTGAAGCTTTCTTT
NA	TRBD1	TRBV5-1	16	TRBJ2-2	CASSFGQASVTGELFF	TGCGCCAGCAGCTTCGGACAGGCGAGTGTCACCGGGGAGCTGTTTTTT
NA	NA	TRBV7-2	13	TRBJ2-1	CASSWVPSVEQFF	TGTGCCAGCAGCTGGGTACCCAGCGTTGAGCAGTTCTTC
NA	TRBD2	TRBV7-2	14	TRBJ2-7	CASSSTGLASEQYF	TGTGCCAGCAGCTCGACTGGACTAGCATCCGAGCAGTACTTC
NA	NA	TRBV29-1	11	TRBJ2-1	CSVDSYNEQFF	TGCAGCGTAGACAGCTACAATGAGCAGTTCTTC
NA	NA	TRBV1	18	TRBJ1-4	CTSPISSGAGETNEKLFF	TGCACCAGCCCGATCTCCTCGGGCGCTGGGGAGACTAATGAAAAACTGTTTTTT
once	TRBD1	TRBV10-2	16	TRBJ1-1	CASTLGQGVGNTEAFF	TGCGCCAGCACCTTAGGACAGGGGGTCGGCAACACTGAAGCTTTCTTT
NA	TRBD2	TRBV11-2	15	TRBJ2-7	CASSPSGSGVYEQYF	TGTGCCAGCAGCCCGAGCGGGAGTGGTGTCTACGAGCAGTACTTC
NA	NA	TRBV10-3	14	TRBJ1-2	CAIRGEGVRYGYTF	TGTGCCATCAGGGGTGAAGGGGTTCGCTATGGCTACACCTTC
NA	TRBD1	TRBV29-1	15	TRBJ2-5	CSVEDHRDSQETQYF	TGCAGCGTTGAAGATCACCGGGACAGCCAAGAGACCCAGTACTTC
NA	TRBD2	TRBV7-2	17	TRBJ2-1	CASSYPDSGGTYNEQFF	TGTGCCAGCAGTTATCCAGATAGCGGGGGGACCTACAATGAGCAGTTCTTC
NA	TRBD1	TRBV6-2/TRBV6-3	12	TRBJ1-2	CASSFGQAGYTF	TGTGCCAGCAGTTTCGGACAGGCTGGCTACACCTTC